This paragraph reports one T cell receptor beta chain. Its antigen is still unknown. RNA totalling about 0.5 to 1 ug underwent reverse transcription with random hexamers. TCR beta CDR3 was amplified by immunoSEQ covering 54 Vbeta and 13 Jbeta. One entry per CDR3 protein, called by TCRdb with MiXCR from the immunoSEQ multiplex PCR reads. The sample includes over 350,000 distinct CDR3 sequences, approximately 85% of them seen just once. From germline, CDR1 is SQVTM and CDR2 ANQGSEA. The CDR3 consists of 16 residues. Germline trimming cut 0 bases from V and 5 bases from J; bases unmatched to any gene: 8. The source of the sample is a study of CD8 T cells in Susac syndrome. Findings and caveats of the study: The authors acknowledged that the study's TCR sequencing and HLA analysis involved relatively few individuals.

Isolation of CD8+ and CD4+ T cells was performed negatively, whereas enrichment of TEMRA cells was done by FACS. This chain links TRBV29-1 with TRBJ2-1; 9 bases are a match to TRBD2. Sequenced sample: CD8+ T cells from PBMCs. This receptor was taken from a human donor with multiple sclerosis. CDR3 region: CSVEETRAGGDNEQFF. The CDR3 DNA sequence: TGCAGCGTTGAAGAAACCCGAGCGGGAGGCGACAATGAGCAGTTCTTC.